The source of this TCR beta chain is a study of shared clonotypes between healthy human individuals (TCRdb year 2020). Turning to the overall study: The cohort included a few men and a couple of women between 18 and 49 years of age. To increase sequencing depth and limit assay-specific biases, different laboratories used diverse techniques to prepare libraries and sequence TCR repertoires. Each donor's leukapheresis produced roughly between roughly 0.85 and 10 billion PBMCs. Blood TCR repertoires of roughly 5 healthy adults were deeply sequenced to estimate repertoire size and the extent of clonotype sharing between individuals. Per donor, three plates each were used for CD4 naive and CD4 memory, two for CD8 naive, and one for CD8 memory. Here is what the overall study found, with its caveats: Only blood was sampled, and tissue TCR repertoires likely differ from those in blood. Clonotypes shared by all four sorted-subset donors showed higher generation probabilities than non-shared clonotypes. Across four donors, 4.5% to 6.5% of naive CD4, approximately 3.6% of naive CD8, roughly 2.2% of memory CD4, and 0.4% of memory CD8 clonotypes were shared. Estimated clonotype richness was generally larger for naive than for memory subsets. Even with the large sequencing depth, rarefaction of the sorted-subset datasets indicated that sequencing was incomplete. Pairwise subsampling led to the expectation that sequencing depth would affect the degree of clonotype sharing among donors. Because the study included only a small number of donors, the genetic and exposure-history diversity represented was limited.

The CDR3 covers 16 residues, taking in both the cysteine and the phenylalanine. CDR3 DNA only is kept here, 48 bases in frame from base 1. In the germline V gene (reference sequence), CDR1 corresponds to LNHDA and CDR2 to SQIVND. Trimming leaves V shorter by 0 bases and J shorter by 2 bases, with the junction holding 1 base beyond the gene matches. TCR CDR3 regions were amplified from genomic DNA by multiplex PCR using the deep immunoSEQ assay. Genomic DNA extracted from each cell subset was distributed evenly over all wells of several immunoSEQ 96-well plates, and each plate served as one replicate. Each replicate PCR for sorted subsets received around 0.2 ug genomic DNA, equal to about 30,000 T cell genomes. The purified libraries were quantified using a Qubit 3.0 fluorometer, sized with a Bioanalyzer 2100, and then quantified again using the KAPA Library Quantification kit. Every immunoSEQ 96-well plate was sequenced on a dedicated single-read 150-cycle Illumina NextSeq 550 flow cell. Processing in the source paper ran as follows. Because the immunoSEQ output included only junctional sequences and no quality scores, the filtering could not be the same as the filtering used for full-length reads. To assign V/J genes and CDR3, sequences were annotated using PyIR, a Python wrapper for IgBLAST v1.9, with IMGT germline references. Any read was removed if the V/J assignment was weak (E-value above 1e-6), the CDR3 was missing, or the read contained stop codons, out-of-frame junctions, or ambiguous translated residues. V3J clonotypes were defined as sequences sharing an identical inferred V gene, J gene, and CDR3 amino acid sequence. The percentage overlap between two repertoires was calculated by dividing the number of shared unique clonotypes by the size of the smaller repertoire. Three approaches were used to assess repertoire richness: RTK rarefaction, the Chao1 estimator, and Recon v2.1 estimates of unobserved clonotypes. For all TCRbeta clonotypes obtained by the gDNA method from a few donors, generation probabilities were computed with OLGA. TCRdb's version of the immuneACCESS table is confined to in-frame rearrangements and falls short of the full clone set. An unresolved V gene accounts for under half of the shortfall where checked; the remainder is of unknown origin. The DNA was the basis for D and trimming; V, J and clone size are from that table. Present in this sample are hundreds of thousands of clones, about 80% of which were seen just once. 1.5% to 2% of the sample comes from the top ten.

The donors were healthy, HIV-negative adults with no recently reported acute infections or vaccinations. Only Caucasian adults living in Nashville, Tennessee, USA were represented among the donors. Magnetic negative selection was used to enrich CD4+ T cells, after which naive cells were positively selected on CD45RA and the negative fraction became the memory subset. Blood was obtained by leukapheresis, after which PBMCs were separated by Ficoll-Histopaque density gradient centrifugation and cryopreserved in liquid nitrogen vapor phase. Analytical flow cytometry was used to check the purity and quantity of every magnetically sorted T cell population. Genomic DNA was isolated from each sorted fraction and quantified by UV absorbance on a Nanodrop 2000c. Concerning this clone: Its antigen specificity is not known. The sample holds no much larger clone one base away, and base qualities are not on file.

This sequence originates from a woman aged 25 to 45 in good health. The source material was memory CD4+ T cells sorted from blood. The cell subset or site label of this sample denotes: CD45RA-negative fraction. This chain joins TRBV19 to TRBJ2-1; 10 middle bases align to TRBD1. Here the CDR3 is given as CASSIETGGPYNEQFF. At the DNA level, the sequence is TGTGCCAGTAGTATAGAGACAGGGGGCCCCTACAATGAGCAGTTCTTC.